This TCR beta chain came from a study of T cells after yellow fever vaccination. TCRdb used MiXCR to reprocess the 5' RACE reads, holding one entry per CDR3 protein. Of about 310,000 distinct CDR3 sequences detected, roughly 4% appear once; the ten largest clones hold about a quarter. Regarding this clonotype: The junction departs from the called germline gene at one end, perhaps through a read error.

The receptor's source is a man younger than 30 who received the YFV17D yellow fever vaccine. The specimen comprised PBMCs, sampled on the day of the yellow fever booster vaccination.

The DNA for the CDR3 is TGTGCCAGCAGCACCGGACAACCCCTCCGGTGGGGGAACCCTGAAGCTTTCTTT. Protein sequence: CASSTGQPLRWGNPEAFF. V is TRBV7-2 and J is TRBJ1-1, with D perhaps TRBD1 (5 bases). Germline V lookup: CDR1 SGHTA, CDR2 FQGNSA. CDR3 length: 18 amino acids.